This T cell receptor (beta chain) was identified during a study of blood T cell repertoires in COVID-19. Study in general: Donors in the United States, Italy and Spain gave samples during acute or convalescent COVID-19. The cDNA or gDNA used as material had been derived from T cells, B-cell-depleted T cells, or PBMCs.

Deletions cut 6 bases from V and 0 bases from J, with 9 bases between. CDR1 and CDR2 from the germline V gene are SGHTA and FQGNSA. The CDR3 is 14 amino acids. Source study methods: Reference gene primer amplification yielded estimated nucleated cell counts. Profiled with immunoSEQ multiplex PCR; TCRdb holds only in-frame clones, not every one. That table is the source of V, J and clone size, and D and trimming were worked out from the DNA. This sample yields approximately 24,000 clones, of which 80% to 90% are seen a single time; less than 10% belongs to the top ten. This chain uses TRBV7-2 with TRBJ1-3; D is unresolved. The sample was peripheral blood. The sequence was obtained from a man in his forties or fifties with active COVID-19. The CDR3 nucleotides are TGTGCCAGCAGTCAAACACACTCTGGAAACACCATATATTTT. This gives the protein CASSQTHSGNTIYF.